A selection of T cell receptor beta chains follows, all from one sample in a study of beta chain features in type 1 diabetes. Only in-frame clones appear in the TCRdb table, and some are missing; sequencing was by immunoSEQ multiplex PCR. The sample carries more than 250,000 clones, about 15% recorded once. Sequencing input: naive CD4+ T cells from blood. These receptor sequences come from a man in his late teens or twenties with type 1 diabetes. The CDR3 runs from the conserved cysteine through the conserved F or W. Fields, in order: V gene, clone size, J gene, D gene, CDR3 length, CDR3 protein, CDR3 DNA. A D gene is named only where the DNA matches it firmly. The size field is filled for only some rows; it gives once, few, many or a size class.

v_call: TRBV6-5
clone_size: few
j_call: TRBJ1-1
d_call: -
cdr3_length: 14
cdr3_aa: CASRLREKNTEAFF
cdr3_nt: TGTGCCAGCAGATTGAGGGAAAAGAACACTGAAGCTTTCTTT

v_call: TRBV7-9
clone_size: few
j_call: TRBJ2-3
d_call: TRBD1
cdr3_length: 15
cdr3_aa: CASSAGQGRPDTQYF
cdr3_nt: TGTGCCAGCAGCGCGGGACAGGGTAGGCCAGATACGCAGTATTTT

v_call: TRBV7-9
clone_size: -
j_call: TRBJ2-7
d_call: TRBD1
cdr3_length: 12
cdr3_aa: CASSQGAREQYF
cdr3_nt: TGTGCCAGCAGTCAGGGGGCGCGGGAGCAGTACTTC

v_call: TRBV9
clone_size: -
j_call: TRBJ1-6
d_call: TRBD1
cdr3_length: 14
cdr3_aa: CASSEGAANSPLHF
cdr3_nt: TGTGCCAGCAGTGAGGGGGCTGCCAATTCACCCCTCCACTTT

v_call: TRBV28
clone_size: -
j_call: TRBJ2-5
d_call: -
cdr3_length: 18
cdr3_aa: CASSLAVLSSPYQETQYF
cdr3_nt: TGTGCCAGCAGTTTAGCGGTTCTGAGTTCGCCTTACCAAGAGACCCAGTACTTC

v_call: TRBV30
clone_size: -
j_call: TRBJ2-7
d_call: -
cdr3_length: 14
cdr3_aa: CAWSVKGRGYEQYF
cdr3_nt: TGTGCCTGGAGTGTGAAGGGAAGGGGCTACGAGCAGTACTTC

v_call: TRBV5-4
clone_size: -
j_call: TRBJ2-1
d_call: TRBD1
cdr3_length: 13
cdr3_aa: CAIVGDRPNEQFF
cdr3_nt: TGTGCCATCGTGGGGGACAGGCCAAATGAGCAGTTCTTC

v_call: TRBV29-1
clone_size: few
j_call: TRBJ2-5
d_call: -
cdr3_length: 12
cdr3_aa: CSVTVGQETQYF
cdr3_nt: TGCAGCGTTACAGTTGGACAAGAGACCCAGTACTTC

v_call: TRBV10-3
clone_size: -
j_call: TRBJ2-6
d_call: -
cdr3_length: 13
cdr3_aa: CAISAAGANVLTF
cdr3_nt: TGTGCCATCAGTGCTGCTGGGGCCAACGTCCTGACTTTC

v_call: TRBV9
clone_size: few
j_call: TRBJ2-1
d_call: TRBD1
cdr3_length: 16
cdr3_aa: CASSVGLGGTYNEQFF
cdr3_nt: TGTGCCAGCAGCGTAGGGCTAGGGGGCACCTACAATGAGCAGTTCTTC

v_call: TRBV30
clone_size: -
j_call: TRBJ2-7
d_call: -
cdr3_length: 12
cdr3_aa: CAWTDYSYEQYF
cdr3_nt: TGTGCCTGGACTGACTACAGCTACGAGCAGTACTTC

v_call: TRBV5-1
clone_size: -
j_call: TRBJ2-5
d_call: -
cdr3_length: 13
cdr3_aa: CASSSRVQETQYF
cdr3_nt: TGCGCCAGCAGCTCCCGCGTCCAAGAGACCCAGTACTTC

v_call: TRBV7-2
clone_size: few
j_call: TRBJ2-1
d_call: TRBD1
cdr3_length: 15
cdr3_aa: CASSGQVTQVNEQFF
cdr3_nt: TGTGCCAGCAGCGGACAGGTTACCCAGGTCAATGAGCAGTTCTTC

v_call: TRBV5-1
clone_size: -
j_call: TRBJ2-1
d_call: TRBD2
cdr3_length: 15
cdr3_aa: CASSLEAGFHNEQFF
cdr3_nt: TGCGCCAGCAGCTTGGAAGCGGGATTCCACAATGAGCAGTTCTTC

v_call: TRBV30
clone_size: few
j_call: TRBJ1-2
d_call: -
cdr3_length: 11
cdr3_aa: CACGNSWGYTF
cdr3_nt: TGTGCCTGTGGAAACAGTTGGGGCTACACCTTC

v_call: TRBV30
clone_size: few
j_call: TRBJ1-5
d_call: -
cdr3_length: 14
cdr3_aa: CAWSSRGAGQPQHF
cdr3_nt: TGTGCCTGGAGTTCCAGGGGCGCCGGGCAGCCCCAGCATTTT

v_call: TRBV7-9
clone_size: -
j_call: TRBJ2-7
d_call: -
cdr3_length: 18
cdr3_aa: CASSFHSRAPKFSYEQYF
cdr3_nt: TGTGCCAGCAGCTTTCATTCCAGGGCCCCAAAATTCTCCTACGAGCAGTACTTC

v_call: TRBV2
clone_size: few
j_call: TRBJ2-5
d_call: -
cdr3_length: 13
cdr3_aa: CASSEIYQETQYF
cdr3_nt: TGTGCCAGCAGTGAAATTTATCAAGAGACCCAGTACTTC

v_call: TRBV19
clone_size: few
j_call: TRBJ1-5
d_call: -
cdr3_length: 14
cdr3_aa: CASSISAGDQPQHF
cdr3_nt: TGTGCCAGTAGTATCTCAGCAGGGGATCAGCCCCAGCATTTT

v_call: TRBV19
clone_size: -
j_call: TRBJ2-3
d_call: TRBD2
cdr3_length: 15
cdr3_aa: CASRTSGTLGDTQYF
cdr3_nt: TGTGCCAGTAGGACTAGCGGGACCCTTGGCGATACGCAGTATTTT

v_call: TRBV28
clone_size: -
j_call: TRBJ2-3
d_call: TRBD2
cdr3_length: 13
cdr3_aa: CASTRLAPDTQYF
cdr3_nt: TGTGCCAGCACGCGACTAGCCCCAGATACGCAGTATTTT

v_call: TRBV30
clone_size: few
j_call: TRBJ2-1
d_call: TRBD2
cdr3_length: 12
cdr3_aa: CAWSTGTREQFF
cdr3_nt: TGTGCCTGGAGTACCGGGACTAGGGAGCAGTTCTTC

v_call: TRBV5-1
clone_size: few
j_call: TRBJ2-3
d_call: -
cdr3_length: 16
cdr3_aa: CASTKGYGGGTDTQYF
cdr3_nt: TGCGCCAGCACGAAGGGATACGGAGGCGGCACAGATACGCAGTATTTT

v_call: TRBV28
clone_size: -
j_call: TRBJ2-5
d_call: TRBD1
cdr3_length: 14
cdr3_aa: CASSHRQGRETQYF
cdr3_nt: TGTGCCAGCAGCCACCGACAGGGGCGAGAGACCCAGTACTTC

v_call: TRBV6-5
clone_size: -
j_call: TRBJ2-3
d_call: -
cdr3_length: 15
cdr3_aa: CASTPDRGYTDTQYF
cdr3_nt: TGTGCCAGCACCCCCGACCGGGGATACACAGATACGCAGTATTTT

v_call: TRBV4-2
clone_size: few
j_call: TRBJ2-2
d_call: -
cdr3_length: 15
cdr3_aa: CASSRRGLPTGELFF
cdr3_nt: TGTGCCAGCAGCCGGAGGGGACTCCCAACCGGGGAGCTGTTTTTT

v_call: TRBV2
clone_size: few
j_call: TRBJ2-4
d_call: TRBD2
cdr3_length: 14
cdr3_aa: CASSYSGRLDIQYF
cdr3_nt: TGTGCCAGCAGCTATAGCGGGAGATTGGACATTCAGTACTTC

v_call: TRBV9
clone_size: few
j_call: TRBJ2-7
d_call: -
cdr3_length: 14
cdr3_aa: CASSVGRGTYEQYF
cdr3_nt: TGTGCCAGCAGCGTAGGTCGGGGGACCTACGAGCAGTACTTC